The entry that follows covers one TCR beta chain sequence. Its specificity is not known. Subjects aged 18 to 65 presented with newly diagnosed hyperthyroidism of less than 2 months' duration. Amplified regions were TCR beta CDR3 sequences from RNA transcripts. The study used the HTBI primer set for a first-round RT-PCR of the TCR CDR3. TCRdb used MiXCR to reprocess the multiplex PCR reads, holding one entry per CDR3 protein. Here the sample spans roughly 700,000 distinct CDR3 sequences, roughly a third being singletons. This CDR3 contains 14 residues. Trimming removed 6 bases at V and 7 bases at J, with 18 bases between. This sample stems from a study of T cells in Graves' hyperthyroidism and ophthalmopathy. Study-wide background: Peripheral blood samples were taken at initial diagnosis, prior to any treatment.

Study-wide points: Ophthalmopathy and stable hyperthyroidism were separated by a 13 V-J model. Most thyroid clonotypes with frequency above 0.001 were detected in blood.

V is TRBV12-3 or TRBV12-4 and J is TRBJ1-2, with D hard to call. Sequencing was performed on blood. This receptor was identified in a woman aged 40 to 50 with Graves' hyperthyroidism. The CDR3 nucleotides read TGTGCCAGCAGGACGTGGGGTGAGGGCGGTGGCTACACCTTC. This codes for CASRTWGEGGGYTF.